This T cell receptor beta chain is from a study of blood T cell repertoires in COVID-19. Study-wide context: The analysed material was cDNA or gDNA that came from T cells, B-cell-depleted T cells, or PBMCs.

The protocol was immunoSEQ multiplex PCR, while the TCRdb copy is restricted to in-frame clones and leaves out a portion. The repertoire holds a few hundred thousand clones, about 80% seen once, with around 3.5% in the top ten. This receptor was taken from a man between 50 and 59 years old who had recovered from COVID-19. The sample comprised PBMCs or T cells enriched from blood (not recorded which).

CDR3 sequence: CASSLVGLGTGELFF. CDR3 DNA sequence: TGTGCCAGCTCCCTGGTGGGGCTGGGCACCGGGGAGCTGTTTTTT. The rearrangement uses TRBV18 and TRBJ2-2, with D perhaps matching TRBD1 (5 bases). The ends were cut back, 6 bases at V and 4 bases at J, with 15 bases in the middle. Germline V gene lookup returns CDR1 KGHSH and CDR2 LQKENI. This CDR3 has 15 amino acids.